This TCR beta chain was captured by sequencing in a study of blood T cell repertoires in COVID-19. CDR3 length equals 15 residues. The germline V gene has CDR1 SEHNR and CDR2 FQNEAQ (reference sequence). Trimming shortened V by 1 base and J by 2 bases, and 12 bases separated the two germline ends. Produced via immunoSEQ multiplex PCR; TCRdb's table is partial and in-frame only. The top ten clones hold roughly an eighth of a sample with around 58,000 clones, roughly 89% of them seen once. What was sequenced was peripheral blood. The gene calls are TRBV7-9 and TRBJ2-7, with D unresolved. The clonotype originates from a man aged 60 to 69 with active COVID-19. The CDR3 reads CASSLGPGLAYEQYF. Here the CDR3 DNA reads TGTGCCAGCAGCTTAGGACCGGGTCTAGCCTACGAGCAGTACTTC.